A single T cell receptor beta chain is shown here with its context. This specimen comes from a study of control samples from healthy donors and cancer patients. The table came from immunoSEQ multiplex PCR; TCRdb's copy has only in-frame clones and leaves some out. The data show approximately 170,000 clones, 90% to 95% seen once. Germline CDR1 MNHEY, CDR2 SVGAGI. The V and J ends lost 4 bases and 2 bases, in that order; junction bases with no gene match: 5. The CDR3 extends over 15 amino acids. The sequenced material came from blood. The receptor comes from a woman aged 60 to 75 in good health. The chain has TRBV6-5 and TRBJ2-7; TRBD2 matches at 10 bases. The CDR3 DNA reads as TGTGCCAGCAGTTCTGGAGCGGGGGGGCCCTACGAGCAGTACTTC. Its protein is CASSSGAGGPYEQYF.